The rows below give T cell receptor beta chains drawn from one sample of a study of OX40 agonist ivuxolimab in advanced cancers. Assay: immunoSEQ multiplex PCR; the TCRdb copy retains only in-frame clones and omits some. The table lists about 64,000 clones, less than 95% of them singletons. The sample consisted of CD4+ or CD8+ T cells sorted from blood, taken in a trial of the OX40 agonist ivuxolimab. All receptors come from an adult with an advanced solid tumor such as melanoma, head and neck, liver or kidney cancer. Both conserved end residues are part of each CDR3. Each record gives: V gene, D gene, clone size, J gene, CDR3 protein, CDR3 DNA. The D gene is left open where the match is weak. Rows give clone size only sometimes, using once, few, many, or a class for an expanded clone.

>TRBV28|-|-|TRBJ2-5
CASSSGQQETQYF
TGTGCCAGCAGTTCCGGCCAACAAGAGACCCAGTACTTC
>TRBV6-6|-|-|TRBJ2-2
CASRDPGGGELFF
TGTGCCAGTCGGGACCCCGGGGGCGGGGAGCTGTTTTTT
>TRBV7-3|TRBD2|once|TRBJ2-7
CASSRDYSYEQYF
TGTGCCAGCAGCAGGGACTACTCCTACGAGCAGTACTTC
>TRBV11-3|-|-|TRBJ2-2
CASSLSDRPGELFF
TGTGCCAGCAGCTTGTCTGATAGGCCCGGGGAGCTGTTTTTT
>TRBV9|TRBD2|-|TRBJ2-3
CASSVGSSGSDDTQYF
TGTGCCAGCAGCGTAGGGTCTAGCGGGAGTGATGATACGCAGTATTTT
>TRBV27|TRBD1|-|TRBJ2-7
CASSFKTGGIYEQYF
TGTGCCAGCAGTTTTAAGACAGGGGGGATCTACGAGCAGTACTTC
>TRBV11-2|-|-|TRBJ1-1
CASSLGIGRDTEAFF
TGTGCCAGCAGCTTAGGGATAGGGCGCGACACTGAAGCTTTCTTT
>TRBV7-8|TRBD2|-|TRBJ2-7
CASSLAPKREVYEQYF
TGTGCCAGCAGCTTAGCTCCCAAGCGGGAGGTCTACGAGCAGTACTTC
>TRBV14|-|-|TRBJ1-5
CASSPQHNQPQHF
TGTGCCAGCAGCCCCCAGCATAATCAGCCCCAGCATTTT
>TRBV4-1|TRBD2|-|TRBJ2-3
CASSPQGLAAALTDTQYF
TGCGCCAGCAGCCCCCAGGGACTAGCGGCCGCTCTAACAGATACGCAGTATTTT
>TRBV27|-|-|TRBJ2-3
CASSPAGDTQYF
TGTGCCAGCAGCCCCGCTGGGGATACGCAGTATTTT
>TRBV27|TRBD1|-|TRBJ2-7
CASSLSPPTGGLYEQYF
TGTGCCAGCAGTTTATCGCCCCCTACAGGGGGCCTCTACGAGCAGTACTTC
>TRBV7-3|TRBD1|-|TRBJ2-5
CASSLRGTGQETQYF
TGTGCCAGCAGCTTAAGGGGGACAGGCCAAGAGACCCAGTACTTC
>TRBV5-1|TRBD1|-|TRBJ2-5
CASSSGDSWQETQYF
TGCGCCAGCAGCTCAGGGGACAGTTGGCAAGAGACCCAGTACTTC
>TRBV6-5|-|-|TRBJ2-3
CASRTRPSSTDTQYF
TGTGCCAGCAGGACAAGGCCTAGTAGTACAGATACGCAGTATTTT
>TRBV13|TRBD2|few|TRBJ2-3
CASSLGSGRSTDTQYF
TGTGCCAGCAGCTTGGGGAGCGGGAGATCGACAGATACGCAGTATTTT
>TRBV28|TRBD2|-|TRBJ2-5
CASSFERGVLETQYF
TGTGCCAGCAGTTTCGAGCGGGGGGTATTGGAGACCCAGTACTTC
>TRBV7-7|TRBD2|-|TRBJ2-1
CASSRRLAGYNEQFF
TGTGCTAGCAGCCGACGACTAGCGGGGTACAATGAGCAGTTCTTC
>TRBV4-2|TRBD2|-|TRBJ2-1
CASSPGTSGHNEQFF
TGTGCCAGCAGCCCCGGGACTAGCGGGCACAATGAGCAGTTCTTC
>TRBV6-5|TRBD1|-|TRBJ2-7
CASSLRDRGSYEQYF
TGTGCCAGCAGTTTACGGGACAGGGGTTCCTACGAGCAGTACTTC
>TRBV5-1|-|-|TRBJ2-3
CASSPFGRGSGTDTQYF
TGCGCCAGCAGCCCCTTTGGGCGGGGCTCTGGGACAGATACGCAGTATTTT
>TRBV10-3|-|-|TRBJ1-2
CAISESSGARATNYGYTF
TGTGCCATCAGTGAGTCCAGCGGGGCCAGGGCAACTAACTATGGCTACACCTTC
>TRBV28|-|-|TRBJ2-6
CASRSGGANVLTF
TGTGCCAGCAGATCCGGGGGGGCCAACGTCCTGACTTTC
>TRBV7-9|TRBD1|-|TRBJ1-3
CASSAGQGRHTIYF
TGTGCCAGCAGTGCCGGACAGGGGCGACACACCATATATTTT
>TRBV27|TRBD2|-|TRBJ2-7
CASSLRASAGGPYEQYF
TGTGCCAGCAGTCTGAGGGCGTCGGCGGGAGGTCCCTACGAGCAGTACTTC
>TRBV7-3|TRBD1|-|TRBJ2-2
CASSSTGADTGELFF
TGTGCCAGCAGCTCGACAGGGGCCGACACCGGGGAGCTGTTTTTT
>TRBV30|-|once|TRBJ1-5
CAWSPGISNQPQHF
TGTGCCTGGAGTCCGGGGATTAGCAATCAGCCCCAGCATTTT
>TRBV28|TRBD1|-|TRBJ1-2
CASSLRGQGLNYGYTF
TGTGCCAGCAGTTTAAGGGGACAGGGTCTGAACTATGGCTACACCTTC
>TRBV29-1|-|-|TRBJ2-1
CSVGGTPNEQFF
TGCAGCGTTGGGGGGACTCCCAATGAGCAGTTCTTC
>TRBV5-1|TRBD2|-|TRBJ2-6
CASSTGLAGVGAGANVLTF
TGCGCCAGCAGCACGGGACTAGCGGGAGTAGGCGCTGGGGCCAACGTCCTGACTTTC
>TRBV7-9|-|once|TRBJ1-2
CASSLSNYGYTF
TGTGCCAGCAGCCTTTCTAACTATGGCTACACCTTC
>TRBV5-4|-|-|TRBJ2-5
CASSPRRGRGETQYF
TGTGCCAGCAGCCCCCGCCGGGGGCGCGGGGAGACCCAGTACTTC
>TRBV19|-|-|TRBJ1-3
CASSKSHSGNTIYF
TGTGCCAGTAGTAAAAGCCACTCTGGAAACACCATATATTTT
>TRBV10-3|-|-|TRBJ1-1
CAISESRGTFAVNTEAFF
TGTGCCATCAGTGAGTCGCGGGGGACGTTCGCCGTGAACACTGAAGCTTTCTTT
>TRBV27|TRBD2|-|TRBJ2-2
CASNPTSATGELFF
TGTGCCAGCAACCCGACTAGCGCCACCGGGGAGCTGTTTTTT
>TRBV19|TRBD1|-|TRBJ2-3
CASALGQGHSTDTQYF
TGTGCCAGTGCTCTGGGACAGGGTCATAGCACAGATACGCAGTATTTT
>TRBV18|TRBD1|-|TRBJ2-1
CASSRNGGGQGRNNEQFF
TGTGCCAGCTCACGGAACGGGGGGGGACAGGGGCGGAACAATGAGCAGTTCTTC
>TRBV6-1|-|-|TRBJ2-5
CASSEVSSLPQYF
TGTGCCAGCAGTGAAGTGTCGTCTCTTCCCCAGTACTTC
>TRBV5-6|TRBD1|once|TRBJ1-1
CASSAPGTVNTEAFF
TGTGCCAGCAGCGCCCCCGGGACAGTGAATACTGAAGCTTTCTTT
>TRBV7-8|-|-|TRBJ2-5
CASSQRQLRRATQYF
TGTGCCAGCAGCCAAAGACAATTACGCAGGGCGACCCAGTACTTC
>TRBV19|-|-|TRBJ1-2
CASRDRSNGYTF
TGTGCCAGTCGGGACCGGAGTAACGGCTACACCTTC